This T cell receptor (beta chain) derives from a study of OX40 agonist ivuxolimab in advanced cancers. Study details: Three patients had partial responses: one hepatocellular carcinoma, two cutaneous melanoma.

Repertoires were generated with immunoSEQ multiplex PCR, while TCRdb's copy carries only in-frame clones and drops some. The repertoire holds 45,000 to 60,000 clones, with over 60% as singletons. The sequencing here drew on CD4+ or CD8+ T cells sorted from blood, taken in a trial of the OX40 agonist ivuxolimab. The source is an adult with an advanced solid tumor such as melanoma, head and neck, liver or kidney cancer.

CDR3 amino acids: CASSFPFIDYGYTF. The CDR3 coding sequence is TGTGCCAGCAGCTTCCCGTTTATAGATTATGGCTACACCTTC. This sequence joins TRBV4-2 and TRBJ1-2; D gene ambiguous. The CDR3 length is 14 residues. Germline V gene lookup returns CDR1 LGHNA and CDR2 YNFKEQ. Trimming left V 5 bases short and J 5 bases short, with 15 bases between.